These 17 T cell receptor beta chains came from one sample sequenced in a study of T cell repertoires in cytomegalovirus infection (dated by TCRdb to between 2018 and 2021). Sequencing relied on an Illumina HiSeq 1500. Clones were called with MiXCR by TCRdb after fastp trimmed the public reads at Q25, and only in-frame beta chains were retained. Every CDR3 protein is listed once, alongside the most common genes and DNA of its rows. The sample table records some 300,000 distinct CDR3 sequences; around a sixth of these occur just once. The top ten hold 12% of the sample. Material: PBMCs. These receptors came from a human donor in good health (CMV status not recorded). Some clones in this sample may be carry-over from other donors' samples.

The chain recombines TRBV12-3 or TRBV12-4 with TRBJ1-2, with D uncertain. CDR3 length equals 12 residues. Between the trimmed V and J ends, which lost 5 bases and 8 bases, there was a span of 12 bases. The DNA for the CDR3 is TGTGCCAGCAGTAGTTCGGGCGGGGGCTACACCTTC. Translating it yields CASSSSGGGYTF.

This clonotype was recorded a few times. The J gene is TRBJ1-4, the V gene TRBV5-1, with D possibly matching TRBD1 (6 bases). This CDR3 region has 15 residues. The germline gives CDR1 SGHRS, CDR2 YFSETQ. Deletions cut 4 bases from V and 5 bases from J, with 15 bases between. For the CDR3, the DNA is TGCGCCAGCAGCCGCGGCAGGGGAGGGAATGAAAAACTGTTTTTT. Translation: CASSRGRGGNEKLFF.

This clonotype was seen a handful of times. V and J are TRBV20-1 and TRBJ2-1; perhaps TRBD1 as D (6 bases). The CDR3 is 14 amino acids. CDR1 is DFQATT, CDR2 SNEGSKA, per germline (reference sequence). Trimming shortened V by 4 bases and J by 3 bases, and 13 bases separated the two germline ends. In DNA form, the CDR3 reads TGCAGTGCTACATGGGGACAACTCTACAATGAGCAGTTCTTC. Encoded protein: CSATWGQLYNEQFF.

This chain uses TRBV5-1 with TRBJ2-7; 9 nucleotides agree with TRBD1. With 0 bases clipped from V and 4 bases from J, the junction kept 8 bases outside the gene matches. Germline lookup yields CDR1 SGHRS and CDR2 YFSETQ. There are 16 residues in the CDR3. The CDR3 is CASSLEPGQGIYEQYF. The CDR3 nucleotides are TGCGCCAGCAGCTTGGAACCGGGACAGGGAATATACGAGCAGTACTTC.

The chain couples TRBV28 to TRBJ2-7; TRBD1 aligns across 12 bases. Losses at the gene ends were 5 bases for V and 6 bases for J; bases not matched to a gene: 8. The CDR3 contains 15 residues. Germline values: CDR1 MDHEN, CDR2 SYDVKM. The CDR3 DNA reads TGTGCCAGCAGTCCGGGGGACAGGGGGCGGCTCGAGCAGTACTTC. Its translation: CASSPGDRGRLEQYF.

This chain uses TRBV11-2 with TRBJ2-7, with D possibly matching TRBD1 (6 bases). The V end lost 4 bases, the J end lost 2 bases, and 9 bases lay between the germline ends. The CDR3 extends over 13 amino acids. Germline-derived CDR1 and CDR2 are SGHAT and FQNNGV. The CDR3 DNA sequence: TGTGCCAGCAGCTGGGGGACAACCTACGAGCAGTACTTC. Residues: CASSWGTTYEQYF.

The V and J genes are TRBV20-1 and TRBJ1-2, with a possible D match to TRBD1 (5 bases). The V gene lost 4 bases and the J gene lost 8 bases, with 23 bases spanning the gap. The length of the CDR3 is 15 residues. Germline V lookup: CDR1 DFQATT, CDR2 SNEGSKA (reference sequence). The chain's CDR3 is CSATRVTDGGRGYTF. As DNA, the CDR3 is TGCAGTGCTACTAGAGTAACTGACGGGGGTCGCGGCTACACCTTC.

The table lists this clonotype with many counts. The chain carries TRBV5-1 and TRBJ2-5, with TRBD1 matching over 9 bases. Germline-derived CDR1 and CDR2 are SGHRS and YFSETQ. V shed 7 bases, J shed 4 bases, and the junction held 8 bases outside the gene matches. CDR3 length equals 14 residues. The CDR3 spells CASGPGTGTETQYF. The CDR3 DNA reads TGCGCCAGCGGCCCCGGGACAGGGACAGAGACCCAGTACTTC.

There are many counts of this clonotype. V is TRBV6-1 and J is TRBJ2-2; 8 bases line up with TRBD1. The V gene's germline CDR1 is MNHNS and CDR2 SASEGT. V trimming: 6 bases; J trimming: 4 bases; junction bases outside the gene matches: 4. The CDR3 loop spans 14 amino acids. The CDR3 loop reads CASSHRGATGELFF. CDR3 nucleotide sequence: TGTGCCAGCAGCCACAGGGGGGCCACCGGGGAGCTGTTTTTT.

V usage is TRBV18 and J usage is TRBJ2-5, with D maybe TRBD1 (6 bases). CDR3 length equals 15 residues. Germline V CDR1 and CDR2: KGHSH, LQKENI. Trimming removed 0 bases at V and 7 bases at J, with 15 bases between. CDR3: CASSPPGRDKGTQYF. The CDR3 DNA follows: TGTGCCAGCTCACCACCGGGCAGGGACAAGGGGACCCAGTACTTC.

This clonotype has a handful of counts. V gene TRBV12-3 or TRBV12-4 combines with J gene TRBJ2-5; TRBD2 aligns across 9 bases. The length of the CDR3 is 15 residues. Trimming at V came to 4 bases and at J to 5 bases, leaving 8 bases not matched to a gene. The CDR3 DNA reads TGTGCCAGCAGTTCATACAGGGCGGGAGGGGAGACCCAGTACTTC. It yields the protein CASSSYRAGGETQYF.

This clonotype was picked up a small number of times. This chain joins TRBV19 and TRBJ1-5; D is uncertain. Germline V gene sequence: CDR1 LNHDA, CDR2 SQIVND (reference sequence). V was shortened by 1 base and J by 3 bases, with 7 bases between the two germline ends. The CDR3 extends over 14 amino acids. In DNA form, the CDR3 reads TGTGCCAGTAGTATAGGACCGAACAATCAGCCCCAGCATTTT. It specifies CASSIGPNNQPQHF.

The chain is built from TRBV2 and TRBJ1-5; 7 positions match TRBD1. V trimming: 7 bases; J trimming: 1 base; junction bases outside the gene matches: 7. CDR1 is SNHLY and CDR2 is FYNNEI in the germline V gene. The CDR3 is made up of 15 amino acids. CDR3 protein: CASIQTGMSNQPQHF. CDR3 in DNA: TGTGCCAGCATCCAGACAGGGATGAGCAATCAGCCCCAGCATTTT.

The CDR3, as DNA: TGCGCCAGCAGGGGGGGGGCAACGGAATTGGACTACACCTTC. Translating gives CASRGGATELDYTF. This chain joins TRBV4-3 and TRBJ1-2; possibly TRBD1 for D (6 bases). Deletions cut 6 bases from V and 10 bases from J, with 21 bases between. The CDR3 runs 14 residues. Per germline, CDR1 LGHNA and CDR2 YSLEER.

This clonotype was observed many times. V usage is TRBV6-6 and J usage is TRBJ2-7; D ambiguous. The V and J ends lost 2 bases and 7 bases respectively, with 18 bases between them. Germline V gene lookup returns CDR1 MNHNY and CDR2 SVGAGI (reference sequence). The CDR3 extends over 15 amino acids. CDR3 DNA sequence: TGTGCCAGCAGTTACGCCTTTTCTGGAATCCGTGAGCAGTACTTC. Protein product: CASSYAFSGIREQYF.

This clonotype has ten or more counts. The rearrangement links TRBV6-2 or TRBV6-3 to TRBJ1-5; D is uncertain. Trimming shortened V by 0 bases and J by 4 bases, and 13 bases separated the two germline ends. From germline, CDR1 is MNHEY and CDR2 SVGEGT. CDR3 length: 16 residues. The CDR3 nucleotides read TGTGCCAGCAGTTACTCTTCCACGGAGCTTAATCAGCCCCAGCATTTT. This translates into CASSYSSTELNQPQHF.

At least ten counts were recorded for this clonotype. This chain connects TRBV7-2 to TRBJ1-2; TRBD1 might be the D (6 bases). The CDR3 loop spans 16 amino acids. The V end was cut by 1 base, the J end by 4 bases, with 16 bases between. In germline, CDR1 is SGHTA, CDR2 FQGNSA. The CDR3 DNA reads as TGTGCCAGCAGCTTAGTAGAATGGGGGGCATCCTATGGCTACACCTTC. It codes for CASSLVEWGASYGYTF.